This T cell receptor (beta chain) was sequenced during a study of cytomegalovirus exposure and HLA in healthy donors. Points from the study as a whole: CMV antigen specificity was confirmed in vitro for three CMV-associated chains. In the roughly 130 validation repertoires, a later analysis found that first-cohort TCR clusters tended to co-occur. Whilst most TCR sequences proved rare, a subset of public TCRs occurred across many donors. Using the classifier, cytomegalovirus status was reportedly diagnosed with high specificity and sensitivity.

A word on this clone: As yet, its antigen is unknown.

Profiling relied on immunoSEQ multiplex PCR, and the TCRdb table lists in-frame clones only, not all of them. The sample has about 120,000 clones, roughly 95% seen once; the top ten hold 1.7%. This TCR derives from a man between 18 and 29 years old in good health and CMV-seronegative. Sequencing was done on a sample of PBMCs.

CDR3 residues: CASSSGTGIGELFF. The CDR3 coding sequence is TGTGCCAGCAGCTCCGGGACAGGGATCGGGGAGCTGTTTTTT. The chain is built from TRBV7-9 and TRBJ2-2, with TRBD1 matching 9 bases. The CDR3 is made up of 14 amino acids. V shed 4 bases and J 7 bases; nucleotides not matched to a gene: 4. From germline, CDR1 is SEHNR and CDR2 FQNEAQ (reference sequence).